One and the same sample provided the 7 T cell receptor beta chains below, sequenced in a study of shared clonotypes between healthy human individuals. Using immunoSEQ multiplex PCR, the repertoire was profiled, and TCRdb retains in-frame clones only, with some absent. Here the sample spans some 1.5 million clones, 95% to 99% being singletons. The sequenced material came from naive CD4+ T cells sorted from blood. The subset is: CD45RA+ positively selected. The source of these receptors is a man aged 25-40 years in good health.

The table lists this clone with a count of one. The chain links TRBV14 to TRBJ2-2; D is unresolved. The ends were cut back, 1 base at V and 7 bases at J, with 16 bases in the middle. CDR1 is SGHDN and CDR2 is FVKESK in the germline V gene. CDR3 length: 16 residues. CDR3 protein: CASSQAPQLHSGELFF. The DNA for the CDR3 is TGTGCCAGCAGCCAAGCTCCTCAACTTCACAGCGGGGAGCTGTTTTTT.

The rearrangement uses TRBV15 and TRBJ1-1, with a possible D match to TRBD1 (5 bases). V was cut by 0 bases and J by 11 bases, with 13 bases left in between. Germline V CDR1 and CDR2: LNHNV, YYDKDF (reference sequence). CDR3 length: 13 residues. CDR3 DNA: TGTGCCACCAGCAGAGACGGGGCCAGGGACGCTTTCTTT. As protein: CATSRDGARDAFF.

The CDR3 loop reads CATSRNPRGQETQYF. The CDR3 DNA reads as TGTGCCACCAGCAGGAATCCTAGGGGCCAAGAGACCCAGTACTTC. The chain uses TRBV15 and TRBJ2-5, with D possibly TRBD1 on 5 matching bases. The CDR3 sequence is 15 residues long. Trimming stripped 3 bases from V and 1 base from J, with 12 bases between. Germline V gene lookup returns CDR1 LNHNV and CDR2 YYDKDF (reference sequence).

This sequence joins TRBV28 and TRBJ2-1; D may be TRBD2 (6 bases). The CDR3 extends over 14 amino acids. Germline V gene lookup returns CDR1 MDHEN and CDR2 SYDVKM. Trimming took 1 base from V and 7 from J, leaving 11 bases between them. CDR3 DNA sequence: TGTGCCAGCAGTTTATCCGGCCTAGCGAATGAGCAGTTCTTC. Translating it yields CASSLSGLANEQFF.

The V call is TRBV5-6, the J call TRBJ2-3; the D call may be TRBD1 or TRBD2 (5 bases each). Between the trimmed V and J ends, which lost 0 bases and 1 base, there was a span of 12 bases. There are 16 residues in the CDR3. Germline loops: CDR1 SGHDT, CDR2 YYEEEE. This CDR3 is CASSLARDRRTDTQYF. CDR3 coding DNA: TGTGCCAGCAGCTTGGCCAGGGACCGCCGCACAGATACGCAGTATTTT.

The chain uses TRBV19 and TRBJ2-2, with 10 bases aligning to TRBD2. J gave up 6 bases and V 8 bases, and 9 bases lay outside the gene matches. The CDR3 consists of 15 residues. The germline V gene encodes CDR1 LNHDA and CDR2 SQIVND (reference sequence). The CDR3: CASSVAGGNAGELFF. The CDR3 bases are TGTGCCAGTTCCGTAGCGGGAGGTAATGCCGGGGAGCTGTTTTTT.

CDR3 nucleotides: TGTGCCAGCAGCGCTTGGCTGACCCATGGTGGCGGGGAGCTGTTTTTT. Amino acid sequence: CASSAWLTHGGGELFF. The chain carries TRBV9 and TRBJ2-2; D not resolved. The germline V gene encodes CDR1 SGDLS and CDR2 YYNGEE. V was cut by 3 bases and J by 7 bases, with 19 bases left in between. The CDR3 is 16 residues long.